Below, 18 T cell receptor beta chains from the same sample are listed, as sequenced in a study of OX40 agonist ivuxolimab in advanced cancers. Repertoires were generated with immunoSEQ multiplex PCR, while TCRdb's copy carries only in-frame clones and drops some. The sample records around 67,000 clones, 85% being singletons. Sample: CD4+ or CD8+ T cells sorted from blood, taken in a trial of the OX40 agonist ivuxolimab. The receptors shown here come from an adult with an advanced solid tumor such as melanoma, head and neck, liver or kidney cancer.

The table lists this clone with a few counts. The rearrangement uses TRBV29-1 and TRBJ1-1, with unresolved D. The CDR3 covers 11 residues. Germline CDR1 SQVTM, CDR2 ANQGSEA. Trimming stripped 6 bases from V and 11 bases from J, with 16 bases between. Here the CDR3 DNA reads TGCAGCGTCCGCCCTTCAGATGCGGCTTTCTTT. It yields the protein CSVRPSDAAFF.

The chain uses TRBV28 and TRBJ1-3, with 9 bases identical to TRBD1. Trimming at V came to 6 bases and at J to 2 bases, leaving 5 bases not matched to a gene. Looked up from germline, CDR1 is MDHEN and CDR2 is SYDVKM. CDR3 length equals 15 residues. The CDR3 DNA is TGTGCCAGCAGCGGACAGGGGAGGACTGGAAACACCATATATTTT. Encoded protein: CASSGQGRTGNTIYF.

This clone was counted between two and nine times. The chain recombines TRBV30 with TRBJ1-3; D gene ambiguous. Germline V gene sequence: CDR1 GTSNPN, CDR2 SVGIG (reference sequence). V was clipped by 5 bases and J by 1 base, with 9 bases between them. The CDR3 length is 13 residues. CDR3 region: CAWCLESGNTIYF. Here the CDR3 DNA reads TGTGCCTGGTGCCTTGAATCTGGAAACACCATATATTTT.

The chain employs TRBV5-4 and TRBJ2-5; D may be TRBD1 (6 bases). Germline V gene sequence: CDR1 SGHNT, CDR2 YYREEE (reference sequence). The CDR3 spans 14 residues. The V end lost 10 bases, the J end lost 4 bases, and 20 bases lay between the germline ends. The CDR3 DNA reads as TGTGCCTCACAATTGGACCAGGGGCGAGAGACCCAGTACTTC. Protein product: CASQLDQGRETQYF.

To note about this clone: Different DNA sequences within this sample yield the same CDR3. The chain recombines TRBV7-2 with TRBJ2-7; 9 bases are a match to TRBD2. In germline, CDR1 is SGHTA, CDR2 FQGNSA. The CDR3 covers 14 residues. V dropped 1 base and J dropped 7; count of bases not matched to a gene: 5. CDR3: CASSLVAGAREQYF. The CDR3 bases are TGTGCCAGCAGCTTAGTAGCGGGGGCACGAGAGCAGTACTTC.

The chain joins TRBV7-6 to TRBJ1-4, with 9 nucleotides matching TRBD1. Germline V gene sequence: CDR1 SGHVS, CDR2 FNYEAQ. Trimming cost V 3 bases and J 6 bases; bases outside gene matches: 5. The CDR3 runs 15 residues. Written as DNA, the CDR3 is TGTGCCAGCAGCTTGGGACAGGGAGGGGATGAAAAACTGTTTTTT. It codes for CASSLGQGGDEKLFF.

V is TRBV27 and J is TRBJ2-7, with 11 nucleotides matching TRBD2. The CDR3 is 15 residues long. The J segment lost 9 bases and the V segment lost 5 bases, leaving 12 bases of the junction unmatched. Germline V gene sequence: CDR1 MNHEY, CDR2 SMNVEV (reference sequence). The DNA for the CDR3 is TGTGCCAGCAGTCCCCTGACTAGCGGGGCAGGAGGGCAGTACTTC. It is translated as CASSPLTSGAGGQYF.

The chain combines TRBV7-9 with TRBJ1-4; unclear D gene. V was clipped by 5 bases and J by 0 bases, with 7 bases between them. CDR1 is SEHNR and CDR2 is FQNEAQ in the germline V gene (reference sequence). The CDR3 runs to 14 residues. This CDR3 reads CASSPAATNEKLFF. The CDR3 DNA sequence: TGTGCCAGCAGCCCCGCTGCAACTAATGAAAAACTGTTTTTT.

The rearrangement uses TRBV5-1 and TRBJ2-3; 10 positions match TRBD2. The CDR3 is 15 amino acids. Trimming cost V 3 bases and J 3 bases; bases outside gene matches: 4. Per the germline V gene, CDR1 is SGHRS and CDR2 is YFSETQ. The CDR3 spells CASSSPAGGTDTQYF. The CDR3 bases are TGCGCCAGCAGCTCACCAGCGGGAGGGACAGATACGCAGTATTTT.

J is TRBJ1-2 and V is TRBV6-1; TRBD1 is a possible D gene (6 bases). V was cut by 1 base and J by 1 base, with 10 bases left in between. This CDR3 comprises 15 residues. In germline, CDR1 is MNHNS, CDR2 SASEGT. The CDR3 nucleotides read TGTGCCAGCAGTGAAGGGGGGGGCTTTAACTATGGCTACACCTTC. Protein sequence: CASSEGGGFNYGYTF.

The CDR3 reads CASSLVFSGAYEQYF. The CDR3 DNA reads as TGCGCCAGCAGCTTGGTTTTTAGCGGGGCCTACGAGCAGTACTTC. The rearrangement links TRBV5-1 to TRBJ2-7; 8 positions agree with TRBD2. The CDR3 contains 15 residues. V lost 0 bases and J lost 2; bases outside the gene matches: 4. Per germline, CDR1 SGHRS and CDR2 YFSETQ.

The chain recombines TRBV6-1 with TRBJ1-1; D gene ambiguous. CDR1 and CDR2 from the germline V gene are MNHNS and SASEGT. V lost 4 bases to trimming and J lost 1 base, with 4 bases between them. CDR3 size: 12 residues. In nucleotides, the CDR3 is TGTGCCAGCAGTGTCGGGAACACTGAAGCTTTCTTT. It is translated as CASSVGNTEAFF.

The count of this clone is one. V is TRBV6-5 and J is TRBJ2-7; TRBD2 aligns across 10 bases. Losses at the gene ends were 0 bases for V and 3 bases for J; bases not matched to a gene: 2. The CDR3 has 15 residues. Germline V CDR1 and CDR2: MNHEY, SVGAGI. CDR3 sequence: CASSYSLAGGYEQYF. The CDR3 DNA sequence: TGTGCCAGCAGTTACTCGTTAGCGGGAGGCTACGAGCAGTACTTC.

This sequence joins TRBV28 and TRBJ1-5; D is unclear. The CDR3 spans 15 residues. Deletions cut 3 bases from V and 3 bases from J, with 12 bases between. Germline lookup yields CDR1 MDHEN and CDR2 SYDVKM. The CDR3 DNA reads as TGTGCCAGCAGTTTGGGTGGGCGGCACAATCAGCCCCAGCATTTT. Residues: CASSLGGRHNQPQHF.

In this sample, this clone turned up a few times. DNA of the CDR3: TGTGCCAGTAGTATAGATCGGGGGGCTGTCTATGGCTACACCTTC. It specifies CASSIDRGAVYGYTF. The chain employs TRBV19 and TRBJ1-2, with a weak D call TRBD1 (6 bases). This CDR3 has 15 residues. Trimming pared 0 bases from V and 4 bases from J, leaving 12 bases between. Germline assignment: CDR1 LNHDA and CDR2 SQIVND (reference sequence).

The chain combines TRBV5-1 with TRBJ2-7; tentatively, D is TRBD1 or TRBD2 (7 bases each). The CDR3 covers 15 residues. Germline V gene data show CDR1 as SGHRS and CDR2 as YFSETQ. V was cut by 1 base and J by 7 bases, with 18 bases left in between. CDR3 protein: CASSLTGEGSGEQYF. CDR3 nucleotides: TGCGCCAGCAGCTTGACAGGGGAGGGGTCGGGTGAGCAGTACTTC.

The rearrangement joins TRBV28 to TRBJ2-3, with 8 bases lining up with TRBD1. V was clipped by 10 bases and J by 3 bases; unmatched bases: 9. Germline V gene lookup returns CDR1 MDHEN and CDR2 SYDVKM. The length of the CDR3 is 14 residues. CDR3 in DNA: TGTGCCACTCGCCCCGGGACAGGAACAGATACGCAGTATTTT. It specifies CATRPGTGTDTQYF. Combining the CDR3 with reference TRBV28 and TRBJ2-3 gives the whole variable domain DVKVTQSSRYLVKRTGEKVFLECVQDMDHENMFWYRQDPGLGLRLIYFSYDVKMKEKGDIPEGYSVSREKKERFSLILESASTNQTSMYLCATRPGTGTDTQYFGPGTRLTVL.

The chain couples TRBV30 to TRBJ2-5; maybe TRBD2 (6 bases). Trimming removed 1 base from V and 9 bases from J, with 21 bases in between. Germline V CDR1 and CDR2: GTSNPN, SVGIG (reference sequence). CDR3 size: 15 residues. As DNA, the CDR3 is TGTGCCTGGAGTGGGGGAGGAACTGCCTTAGTAGCCCAGTACTTC. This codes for CAWSGGGTALVAQYF.